This T cell receptor (beta chain) derives from a study of cytomegalovirus exposure and HLA in healthy donors. Overall study findings and caveats: Listed as cytomegalovirus-associated were over 150 TCR beta chains. Per published reports, the classifier diagnosed cytomegalovirus status with high specificity and sensitivity.

It was with 60 Vbeta and 13 Jbeta primers that the PCR ran. Authors' data handling: An analysis that came later counted 80 million or so unique TCR beta chains, approximately 10 million shared. Assay: immunoSEQ multiplex PCR; the TCRdb copy retains only in-frame clones and omits some. V and J calls and clone size are as listed in that table; D and trimming were resolved from the DNA. The profile shows 65,000 to 85,000 clones, approximately 67% of them singletons. CDR1 and CDR2 from the germline V gene are MNHEY and SVGAGI. The ends were cut back, 7 bases at V and 4 bases at J, with 10 bases in the middle. The CDR3 has 12 amino acids. Sampled while nominally healthy, donors likely had unrecorded immune exposures. This clone showed up just a few times. Its antigen remains unknown.

J is TRBJ1-1 and V is TRBV6-5; D remains unclear. Sequencing input: PBMCs. The TCR was taken from a woman aged 25 to 39 in good health and CMV-seronegative. CDR3 sequence: CASNLPGTEAFF. In nucleotides, the CDR3 is TGTGCCAGCAACCTACCAGGCACTGAAGCTTTCTTT.